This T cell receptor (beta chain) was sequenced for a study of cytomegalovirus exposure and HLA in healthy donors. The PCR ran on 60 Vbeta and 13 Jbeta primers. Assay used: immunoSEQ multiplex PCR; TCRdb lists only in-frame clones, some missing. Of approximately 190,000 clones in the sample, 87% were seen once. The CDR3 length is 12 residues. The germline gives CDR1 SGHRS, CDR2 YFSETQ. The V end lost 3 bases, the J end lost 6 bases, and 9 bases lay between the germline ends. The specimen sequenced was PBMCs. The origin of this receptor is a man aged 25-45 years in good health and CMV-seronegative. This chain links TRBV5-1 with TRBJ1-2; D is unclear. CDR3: CASSSTLDGYTF. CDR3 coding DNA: TGCGCCAGCAGCTCAACCTTAGATGGCTACACCTTC. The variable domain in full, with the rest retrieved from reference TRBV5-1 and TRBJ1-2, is KAGVTQTPRYLIKTRGQQVTLSCSPISGHRSVSWYQQTPGQGLQFLFEYFSETQRNKGNFPGRFSGRQFSNSRSEMNVSTLELGDSALYLCASSSTLDGYTFGSGTRLTVV.